This TCR beta chain was recovered during a study of long-term antiretroviral therapy in people with HIV. Version v3.0 of the immunoSEQ assay ran at survey level. Sequencing efforts were directed toward 40,000-50,000 T-cell genomes per sample. Profiled with immunoSEQ multiplex PCR; TCRdb holds only in-frame clones, not every one. The sample contains tens of thousands of clones, approximately 82% of which appear only once. About this clone itself: Its specificity is unknown.

The length of the CDR3 is 14 residues. The germline V gene encodes CDR1 SGHRS and CDR2 YFSETQ. Trimming took 0 bases from V and 0 from J, leaving 6 bases between them. Notes on the study in general: Repertoires in HIV (unlike those of controls) had narrower CDR3 length ranges. No data on ART adherence, viral resistance or therapy changes.

Roughly 0.95-10 million cryopreserved PBMC were held in samples before DNA extraction. This TCR derives from a man between 35 and 55 years old with HIV. The chain employs TRBV5-1 and TRBJ1-1; D is uncertain. This sample comprised unsorted PBMCs, obtained less than 2.5 years after starting antiretroviral therapy. CDR3 bases: TGCGCCAGCAGCTTGGCGATACTGAACACTGAAGCTTTCTTT. Translated: CASSLAILNTEAFF.